This TCR beta chain comes out of a study of human T cells and chemical hapten exposure. About this clonotype itself: The antigen remains unidentified.

CDR1 and CDR2 (germline): SGHDN, FVKESK. CDR3 length equals 14 residues. Trimming shortened V by 2 bases and J by 5 bases, and 12 bases separated the two germline ends. Whole-study findings and limits: Expanded TCRs were compared with controls, and the expanded TCRs formed significantly more large CDR3 similarity clusters.

TCRdb reprocessed the RACE reads via MiXCR and lists one record per CDR3 protein. The sample consists of fewer than 95,000 distinct CDR3 sequences, approximately 11% of them appearing once. Noted time point: patch test 2, 6 weeks after DPC sensitization. Treatment reported: therapeutic diphenylcyclopropenone sensitization with weekly scalp DPC. Specimen: whole blood, collected in connection with sensitization to the hapten diphenylcyclopropenone (DPC). The V call is TRBV14, the J call TRBJ1-1; D unresolved. The sequence derives from a man in his forties or fifties with alopecia areata. Some clones in this sample may be carry-over from other donors' samples. CDR3 coding DNA: TGTGCCAGCAGCCAAATGGGTGTAGAAACTGAAGCTTTCTTT. Its translation is CASSQMGVETEAFF.